This record concerns one TCR beta chain sequence. Its antigen is still unknown. The entry originates in a study of T cell responses to AZD1222 COVID-19 vaccine. This table comes from immunoSEQ multiplex PCR, and its TCRdb copy is limited to in-frame clones, with some not included. The sample has about 160,000 clones, roughly 90% seen once; the top ten hold around 4.4%. Broader study findings: Clonal diversity was possibly underestimated; the donors were predominantly white British and more often female. Seropositive status at baseline applied to only five to seven AZD1222 recipients. Nearly half of spike-specific TCRs reportedly target unmutated variant regions.

V was clipped by 8 bases and J by 8 bases; unmatched bases: 5. Germline CDR1 and CDR2: MGHDK and SYGVNS. The CDR3 length is 14 residues. Sample: peripheral blood, taken on day 0 of AZD1222 vaccination. The chain couples TRBV25-1 to TRBJ2-6; the match to TRBD1 covers 11 bases. The receptor's source is an adult in good health. The chain's CDR3 is CASGGTGGSNVLTF. The CDR3, as DNA: TGTGCCAGCGGTGGGACAGGGGGTTCCAACGTCCTGACTTTC. Filled out from reference TRBV25-1 and TRBJ2-6, the complete variable domain reads EADIYQTPRYLVIGTGKKITLECSQTMGHDKMYWYQQDPGMELHLIHYSYGVNSTEKGDLSSESTVSRIRTEHFPLTLESARPSHTSQYLCASGGTGGSNVLTFGAGSRLTVL.